This T cell receptor (beta chain) was sequenced during a study of OX40 agonist ivuxolimab in advanced cancers. CDR1 is SNHLY and CDR2 is FYNNEI in the germline V gene. Trimming removed 5 bases from V and 12 bases from J, with 17 bases in between. The CDR3 length is 13 residues. Sequencing was performed with immunoSEQ multiplex PCR; in TCRdb, only in-frame clones are kept and a portion is missing. Of fewer than 20,000 clones listed, approximately 78% are singletons. The receptor comes from an adult with an advanced solid tumor such as melanoma, head and neck, liver or kidney cancer. Sequencing was performed on CD4+ or CD8+ T cells sorted from blood, taken in a trial of the OX40 agonist ivuxolimab. The rearrangement uses TRBV2 and TRBJ2-1, with D uncertain. In DNA form, the CDR3 reads TGTGCCAGCAGTCGACTCCAGAACCGAATGCAGTTCTTC. Amino acid sequence: CASSRLQNRMQFF.